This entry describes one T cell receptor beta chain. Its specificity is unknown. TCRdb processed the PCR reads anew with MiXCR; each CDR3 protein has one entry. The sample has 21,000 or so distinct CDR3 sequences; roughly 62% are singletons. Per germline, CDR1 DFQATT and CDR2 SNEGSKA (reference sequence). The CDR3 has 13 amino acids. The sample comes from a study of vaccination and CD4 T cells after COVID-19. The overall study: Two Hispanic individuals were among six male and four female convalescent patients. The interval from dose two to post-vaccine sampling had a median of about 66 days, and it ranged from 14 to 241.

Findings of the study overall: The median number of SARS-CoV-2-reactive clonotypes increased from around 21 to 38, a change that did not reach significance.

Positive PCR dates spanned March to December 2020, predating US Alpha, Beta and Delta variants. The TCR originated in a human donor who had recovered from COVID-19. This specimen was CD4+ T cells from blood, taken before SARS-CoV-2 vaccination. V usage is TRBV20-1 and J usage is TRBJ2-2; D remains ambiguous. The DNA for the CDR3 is TGCAGCGGCAACTACGCGAACACCGGGGAGCTGTTTTTT. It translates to CSGNYANTGELFF.